This entry features one T cell receptor (beta chain) sequence. With 1 base removed from V and 4 bases from J, the gap between germline ends came to 8 bases. Germline V CDR1 and CDR2: SGHDT, YYEEEE. This CDR3 spans 13 amino acids. These data are taken from a study of blood T cell repertoires in COVID-19. About the research overall: Material from acute and convalescent COVID-19 was sourced from the United States, Italy and Spain.

Per the original data handling: Amplification of reference gene primers provided the estimated nucleated cell counts. The method was immunoSEQ multiplex PCR; TCRdb's version includes in-frame clones alone and lacks a portion of them. The DNA was the basis for D and trimming; V, J and clone size are from that table. The data contain approximately 40,000 clones, 91% of them singletons. This sequence joins TRBV5-6 and TRBJ2-5; D might be TRBD1 (6 bases). Material for sequencing was peripheral blood. This clonotype originated in an elderly woman with acute or convalescent COVID-19. CDR3 loop: CASSLSGAETQYF. In DNA form, the CDR3 reads TGTGCCAGCAGCTTGTCAGGGGCAGAGACCCAGTACTTC.